A single T cell receptor (beta chain) is shown here with its context. Exposed volunteers were people who met a COVID-19 case within 2 weeks before study entry. The source of the sample is a study of blood T cell repertoires in COVID-19. At the level of the study: Some COVID-19 samples were acute and others convalescent; all came from the United States, Italy and Spain.

Original handling: Counts of nucleated cells, estimated from reference gene primer amplification, were obtained. Assay used: immunoSEQ multiplex PCR; TCRdb lists only in-frame clones, some missing. Clone size and the V and J calls come from that table; the DNA yielded D and trimming. The sample lists 250,000 or so clones; around 90% were seen once. The sequence was collected from a middle-aged woman who had been exposed to COVID-19. Sequencing was done on a sample of PBMCs or T cells enriched from blood (not recorded which).

The CDR3 DNA is TGTGCCAGCAGTTACGGCGGGGTCGGGTACGAGCAGTACTTC. Amino acids: CASSYGGVGYEQYF. This rearrangement joins TRBV6-2 or TRBV6-3 to TRBJ2-7, with D possibly TRBD2 on 6 matching bases. The CDR3 is 14 amino acids. Germline V gene sequence: CDR1 MNHEY, CDR2 SVGEGT. The ends were cut back, 2 bases at V and 4 bases at J, with 12 bases in the middle.